One sample yielded the 2 T cell receptor beta chains listed below, sequenced in a study of blood T cell repertoires in COVID-19 (dated by TCRdb to the early 2020s). The library was prepared using the immunoSEQ multiplex PCR assay. This immuneACCESS table, as held by TCRdb, lists in-frame sequences with V and J called but not all clones. Of the missing ones, under half trace to an unresolved V gene in checked studies; the others have no known cause. The sample table holds under 200,000 clones, of which 80% were seen once. The top ten clones comprise around 6.9% of the sample. The sample taken for sequencing was peripheral blood. The receptor set was obtained from a man between 60 and 75 years old with acute or convalescent COVID-19.

The rearrangement uses TRBV19 and TRBJ1-2, with a weak D call TRBD1 (6 bases). V dropped 5 bases and J dropped 4 bases, with 11 bases sitting between them. In germline, CDR1 is LNHDA, CDR2 SQIVND (reference sequence). This CDR3 region has 13 residues. The CDR3 DNA is TGTGCCAGTAGTCGTCAGGGGCCCTATGGCTACACCTTC. This translates into CASSRQGPYGYTF.

This rearrangement joins TRBV29-1 to TRBJ2-5; tentatively, D is TRBD2 (6 bases). Germline V gene sequence: CDR1 SQVTM, CDR2 ANQGSEA. This CDR3 is built from 12 residues. The V end lost 4 bases, the J end lost 7 bases, and 13 bases lay between the germline ends. The CDR3 DNA follows: TGCAGCGTTGTGGGGGAGGAAGGGACCCAGTACTTC. Translating gives CSVVGEEGTQYF.